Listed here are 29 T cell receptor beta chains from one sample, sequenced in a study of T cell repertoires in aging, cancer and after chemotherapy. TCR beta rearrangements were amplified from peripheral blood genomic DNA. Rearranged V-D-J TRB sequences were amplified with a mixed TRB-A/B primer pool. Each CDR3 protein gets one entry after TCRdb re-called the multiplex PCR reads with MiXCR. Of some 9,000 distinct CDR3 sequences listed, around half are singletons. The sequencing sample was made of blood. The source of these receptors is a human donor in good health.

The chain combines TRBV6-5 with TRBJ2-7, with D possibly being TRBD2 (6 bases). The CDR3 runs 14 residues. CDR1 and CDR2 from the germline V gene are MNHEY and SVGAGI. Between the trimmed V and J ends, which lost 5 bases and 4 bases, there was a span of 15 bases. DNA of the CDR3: TGTGCCAGCAGTCGCCCGACTAGTACGTACGAGCAGTACTTC. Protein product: CASSRPTSTYEQYF.

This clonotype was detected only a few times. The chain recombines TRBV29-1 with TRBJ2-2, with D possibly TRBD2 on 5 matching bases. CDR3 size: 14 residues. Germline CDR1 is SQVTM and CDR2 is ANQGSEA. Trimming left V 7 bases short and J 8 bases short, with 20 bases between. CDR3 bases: TGCAGCGCGGAGGCCTTGACCAGAACTGGGGAGCTGTTTTTT. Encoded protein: CSAEALTRTGELFF.

The CDR3 sequence is CASSSRDRNEKLFF. CDR3 coding DNA: TGTGCCAGTAGTTCCCGGGACAGGAACGAAAAACTGTTTTTT. V usage is TRBV19 and J usage is TRBJ1-4, with 8 nucleotides matching TRBD1. Losses at the gene ends were 5 bases for V and 8 bases for J; bases not matched to a gene: 7. This CDR3 is built from 14 residues. Germline CDR1 reads LNHDA; CDR2 reads SQIVND (reference sequence).

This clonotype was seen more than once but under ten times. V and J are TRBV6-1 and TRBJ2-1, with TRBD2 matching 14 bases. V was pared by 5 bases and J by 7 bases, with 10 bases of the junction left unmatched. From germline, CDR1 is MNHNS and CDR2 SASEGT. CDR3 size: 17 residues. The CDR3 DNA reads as TGTGCCAGCAGTCAAACGGGGACTAGCGGGAGTGGGAATGAGCAGTTCTTC. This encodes CASSQTGTSGSGNEQFF.

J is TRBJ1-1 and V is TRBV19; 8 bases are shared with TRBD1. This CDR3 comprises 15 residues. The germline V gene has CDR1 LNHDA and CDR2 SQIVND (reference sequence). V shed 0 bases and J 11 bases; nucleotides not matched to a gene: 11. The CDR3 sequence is CASSIEAGTGLFAFF. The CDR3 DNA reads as TGTGCCAGTAGTATAGAGGCGGGGACAGGTCTGTTTGCTTTCTTT.

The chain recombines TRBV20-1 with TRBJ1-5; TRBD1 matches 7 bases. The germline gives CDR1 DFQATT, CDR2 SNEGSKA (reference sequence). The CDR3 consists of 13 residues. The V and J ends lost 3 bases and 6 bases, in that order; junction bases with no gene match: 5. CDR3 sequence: CSASLTGSQPQHF. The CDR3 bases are TGCAGTGCTAGCCTGACAGGGAGTCAGCCCCAGCATTTT.

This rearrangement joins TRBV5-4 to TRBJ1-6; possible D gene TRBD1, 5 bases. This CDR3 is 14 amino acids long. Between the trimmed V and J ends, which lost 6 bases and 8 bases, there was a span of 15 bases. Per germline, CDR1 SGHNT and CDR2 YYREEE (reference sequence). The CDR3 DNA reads TGTGCCAGCACAATGGAGACAGATGATTCACCCCTCCACTTT. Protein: CASTMETDDSPLHF.

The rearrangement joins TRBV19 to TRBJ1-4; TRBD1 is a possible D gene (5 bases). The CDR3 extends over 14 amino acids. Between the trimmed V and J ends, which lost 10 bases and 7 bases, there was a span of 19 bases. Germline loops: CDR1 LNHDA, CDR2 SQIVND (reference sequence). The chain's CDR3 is CATTGGHRGEKLFF. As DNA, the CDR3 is TGTGCCACCACCGGAGGACATCGAGGTGAAAAACTGTTTTTT.

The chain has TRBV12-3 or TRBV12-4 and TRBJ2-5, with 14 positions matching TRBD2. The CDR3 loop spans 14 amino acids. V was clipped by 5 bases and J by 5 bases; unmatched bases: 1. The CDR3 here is CASSRTSGGETQYF. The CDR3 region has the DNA TGTGCCAGCAGTCGGACTAGCGGGGGGGAGACCCAGTACTTC.

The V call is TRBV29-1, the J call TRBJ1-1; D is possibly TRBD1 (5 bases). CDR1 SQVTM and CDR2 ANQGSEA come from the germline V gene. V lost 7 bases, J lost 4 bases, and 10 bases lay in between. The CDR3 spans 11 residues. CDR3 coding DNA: TGCAGCGACGGGGCCGGCACTGAAGCTTTCTTT. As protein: CSDGAGTEAFF.

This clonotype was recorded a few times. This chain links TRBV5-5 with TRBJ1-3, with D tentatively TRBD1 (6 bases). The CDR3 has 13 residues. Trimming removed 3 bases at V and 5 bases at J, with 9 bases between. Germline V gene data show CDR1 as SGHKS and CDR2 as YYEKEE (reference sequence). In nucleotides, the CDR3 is TGTGCCAGCAGCTGGGACATTCGAAACACCATATATTTT. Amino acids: CASSWDIRNTIYF.

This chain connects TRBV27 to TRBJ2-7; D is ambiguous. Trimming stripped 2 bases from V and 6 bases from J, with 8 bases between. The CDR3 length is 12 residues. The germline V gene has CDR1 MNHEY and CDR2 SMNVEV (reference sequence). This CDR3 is CASSLGSSEQYF. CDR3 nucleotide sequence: TGTGCCAGCAGTTTAGGTTCTTCCGAGCAGTACTTC.

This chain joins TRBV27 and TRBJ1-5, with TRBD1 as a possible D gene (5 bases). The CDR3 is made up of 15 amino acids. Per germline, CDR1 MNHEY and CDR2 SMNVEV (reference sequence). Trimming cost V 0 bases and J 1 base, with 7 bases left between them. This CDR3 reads CASSLSQGSNQPQHF. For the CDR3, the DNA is TGTGCCAGCAGTTTATCCCAGGGAAGCAATCAGCCCCAGCATTTT.

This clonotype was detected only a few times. The CDR3 nucleotides are TGTGCCAGCAGCGTCGCGGAGTACCTCTACGAGCAGTACTTC. This sequence encodes CASSVAEYLYEQYF. This rearrangement joins TRBV5-6 to TRBJ2-7; D ambiguous. V lost 4 bases and J lost 3, with 14 bases in between. The CDR3 sequence is 14 residues long. From germline, CDR1 is SGHDT and CDR2 YYEEEE.

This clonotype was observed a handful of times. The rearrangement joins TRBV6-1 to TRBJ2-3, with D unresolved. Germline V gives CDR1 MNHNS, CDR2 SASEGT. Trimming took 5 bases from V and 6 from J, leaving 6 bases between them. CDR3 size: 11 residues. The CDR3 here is CASSPADTQYF. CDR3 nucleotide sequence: TGTGCCAGCAGTCCTGCTGATACGCAGTATTTT.

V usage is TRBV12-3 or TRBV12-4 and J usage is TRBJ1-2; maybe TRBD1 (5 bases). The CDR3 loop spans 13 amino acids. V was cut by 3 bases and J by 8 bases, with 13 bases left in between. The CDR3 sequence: CASSFLGTSGYTF. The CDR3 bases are TGTGCCAGCAGTTTTCTAGGGACGAGCGGCTACACCTTC.

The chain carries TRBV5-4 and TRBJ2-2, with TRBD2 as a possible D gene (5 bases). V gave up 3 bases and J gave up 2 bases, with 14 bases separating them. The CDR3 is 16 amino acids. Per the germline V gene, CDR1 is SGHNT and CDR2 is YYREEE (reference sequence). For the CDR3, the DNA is TGTGCCAGCAGCTCCCCGGACTCCCCAAACACCGGGGAGCTGTTTTTT. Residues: CASSSPDSPNTGELFF.

The CDR3 protein is CALSQGSGNQPQHF. The CDR3 DNA sequence: TGTGCCCTTAGCCAGGGGTCGGGCAATCAGCCCCAGCATTTT. V is TRBV30 and J is TRBJ1-5; D is perhaps TRBD1 (6 bases). The CDR3 runs 14 residues. The V end was cut by 8 bases, the J end by 2 bases, with 16 bases between. CDR1 is GTSNPN and CDR2 is SVGIG in the germline V gene (reference sequence).

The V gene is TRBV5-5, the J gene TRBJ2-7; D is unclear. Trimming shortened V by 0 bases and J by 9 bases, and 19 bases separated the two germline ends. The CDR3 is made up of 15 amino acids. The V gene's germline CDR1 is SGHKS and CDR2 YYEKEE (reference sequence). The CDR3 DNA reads TGTGCCAGCAGCTTGGAGGGTGGGTCGGTGTTCGGGCAGTACTTC. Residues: CASSLEGGSVFGQYF.

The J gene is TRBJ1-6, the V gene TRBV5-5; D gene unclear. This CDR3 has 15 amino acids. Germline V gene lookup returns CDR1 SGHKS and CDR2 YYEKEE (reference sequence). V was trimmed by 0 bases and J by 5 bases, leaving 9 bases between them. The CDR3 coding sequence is TGTGCCAGCAGCTTGGAACGGAGAGATAATTCACCCCTCCACTTT. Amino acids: CASSLERRDNSPLHF.

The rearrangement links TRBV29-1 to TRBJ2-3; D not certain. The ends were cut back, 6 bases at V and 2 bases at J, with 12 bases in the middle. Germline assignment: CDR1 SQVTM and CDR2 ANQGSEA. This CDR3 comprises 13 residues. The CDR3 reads CSVVYLNTDTQYF. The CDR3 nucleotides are TGCAGCGTCGTGTACTTGAACACAGATACGCAGTATTTT.

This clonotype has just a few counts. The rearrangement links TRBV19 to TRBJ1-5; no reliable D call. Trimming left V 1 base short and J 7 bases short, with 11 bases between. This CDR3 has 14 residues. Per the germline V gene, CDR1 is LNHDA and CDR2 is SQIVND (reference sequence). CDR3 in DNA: TGTGCCAGTAGTATAGGGCGAGGAGGCCAGCCCCAGCATTTT. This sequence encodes CASSIGRGGQPQHF.

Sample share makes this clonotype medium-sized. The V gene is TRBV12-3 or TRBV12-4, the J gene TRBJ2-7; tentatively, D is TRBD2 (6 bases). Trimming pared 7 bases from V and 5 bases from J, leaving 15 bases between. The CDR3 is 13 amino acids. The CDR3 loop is CASTTPGEDEQYF. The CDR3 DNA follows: TGTGCCAGCACCACCCCGGGGGAGGACGAGCAGTACTTC.

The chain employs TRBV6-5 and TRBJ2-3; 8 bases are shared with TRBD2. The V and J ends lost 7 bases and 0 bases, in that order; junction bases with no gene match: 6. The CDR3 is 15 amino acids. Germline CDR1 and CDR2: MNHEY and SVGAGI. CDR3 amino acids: CASKELAVSTDTQYF. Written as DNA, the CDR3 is TGTGCCAGCAAGGAACTAGCGGTTAGCACAGATACGCAGTATTTT.

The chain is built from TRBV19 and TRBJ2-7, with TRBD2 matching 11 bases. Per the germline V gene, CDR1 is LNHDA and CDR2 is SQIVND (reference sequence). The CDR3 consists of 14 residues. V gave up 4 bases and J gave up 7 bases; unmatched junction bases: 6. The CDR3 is CASSTTSGTGEQYF. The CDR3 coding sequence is TGTGCCAGTAGTACGACTAGCGGGACGGGGGAGCAGTACTTC.

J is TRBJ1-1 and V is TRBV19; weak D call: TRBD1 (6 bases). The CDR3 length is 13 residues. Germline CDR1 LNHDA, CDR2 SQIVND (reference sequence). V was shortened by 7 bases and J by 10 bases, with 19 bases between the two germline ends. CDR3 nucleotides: TGTGCCAGTAACCCGTGGAGGCAGGGGCCAGCTTTCTTT. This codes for CASNPWRQGPAFF.

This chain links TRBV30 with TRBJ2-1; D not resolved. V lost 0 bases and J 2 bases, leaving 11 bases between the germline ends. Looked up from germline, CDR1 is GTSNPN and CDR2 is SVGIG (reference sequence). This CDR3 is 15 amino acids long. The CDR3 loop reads CAWSVESRTYNEQFF. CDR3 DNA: TGTGCCTGGAGTGTTGAATCGCGGACCTACAATGAGCAGTTCTTC.

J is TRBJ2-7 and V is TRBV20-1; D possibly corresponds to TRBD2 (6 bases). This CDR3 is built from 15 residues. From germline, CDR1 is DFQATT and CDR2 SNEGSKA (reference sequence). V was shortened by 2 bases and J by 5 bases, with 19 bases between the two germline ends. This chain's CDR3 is CSARIGAGTSHEQYF. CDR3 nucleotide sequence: TGCAGTGCTAGAATCGGGGCAGGGACTTCCCACGAGCAGTACTTC.

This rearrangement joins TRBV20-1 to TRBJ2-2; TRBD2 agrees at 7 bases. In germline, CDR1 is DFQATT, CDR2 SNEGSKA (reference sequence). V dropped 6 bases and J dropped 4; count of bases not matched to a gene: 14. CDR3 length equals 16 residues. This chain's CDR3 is CSAEPLATRSTGELFF. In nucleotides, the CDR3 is TGCAGTGCGGAGCCACTAGCGACGCGAAGCACCGGGGAGCTGTTTTTT.